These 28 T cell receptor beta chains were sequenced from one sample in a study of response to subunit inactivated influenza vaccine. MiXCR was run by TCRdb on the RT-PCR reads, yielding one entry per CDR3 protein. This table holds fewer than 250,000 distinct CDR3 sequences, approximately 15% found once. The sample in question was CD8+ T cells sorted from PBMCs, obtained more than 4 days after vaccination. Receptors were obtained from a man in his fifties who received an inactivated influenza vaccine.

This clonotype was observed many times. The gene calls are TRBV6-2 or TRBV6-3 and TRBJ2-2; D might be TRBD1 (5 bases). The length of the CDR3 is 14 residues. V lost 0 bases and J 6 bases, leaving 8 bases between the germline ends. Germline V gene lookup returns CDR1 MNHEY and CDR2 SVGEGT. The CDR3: CASSYSTDAGELFF. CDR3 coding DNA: TGTGCCAGCAGTTACTCGACAGACGCCGGGGAGCTGTTTTTT.

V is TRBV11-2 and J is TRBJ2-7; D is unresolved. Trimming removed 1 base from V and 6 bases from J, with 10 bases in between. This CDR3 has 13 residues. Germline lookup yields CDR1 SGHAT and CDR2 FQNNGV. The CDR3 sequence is CASSLVVAAEQYF. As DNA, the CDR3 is TGTGCCAGCAGCTTAGTCGTGGCGGCCGAGCAGTACTTC.

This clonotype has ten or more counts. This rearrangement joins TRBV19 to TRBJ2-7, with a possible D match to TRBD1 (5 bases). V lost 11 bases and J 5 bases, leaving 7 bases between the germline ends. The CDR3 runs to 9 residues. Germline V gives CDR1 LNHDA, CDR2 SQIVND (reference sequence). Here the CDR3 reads CAVGDEQYF. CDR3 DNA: TGTGCCGTAGGGGACGAGCAGTACTTC.

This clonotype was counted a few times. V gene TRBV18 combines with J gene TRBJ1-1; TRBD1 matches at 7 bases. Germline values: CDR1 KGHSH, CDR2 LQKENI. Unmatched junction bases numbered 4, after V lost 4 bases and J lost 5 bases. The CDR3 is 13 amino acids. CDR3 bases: TGTGCCAGCTCACGTACAGGGGTGACTGAAGCTTTCTTT. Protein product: CASSRTGVTEAFF.

The CDR3 nucleotides are TGTGCCAGCAGTCTCTTACCCGGGACAAAGAATGAAAAACTGTTTTTT. Residues: CASSLLPGTKNEKLFF. The chain links TRBV6-2 or TRBV6-3 to TRBJ1-4; tentative D call: TRBD1 (6 bases). Germline V gives CDR1 MNHEY, CDR2 SVGEGT. This CDR3 is 16 amino acids long. V lost 5 bases and J lost 5, with 18 bases in between.

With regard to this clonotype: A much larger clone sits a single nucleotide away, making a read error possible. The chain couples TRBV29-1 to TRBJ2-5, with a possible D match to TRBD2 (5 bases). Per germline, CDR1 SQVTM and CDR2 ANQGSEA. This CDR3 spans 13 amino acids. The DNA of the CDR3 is TGCAGCGTTGTTAACGGGGAGACGGAGACCCAGCACTTC. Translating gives CSVVNGETETQHF. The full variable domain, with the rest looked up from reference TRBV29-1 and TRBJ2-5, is SAVISQKPSRDICQRGTSLTIQCQVDSQVTMMFWYRQQPGQSLTLIATANQGSEATYESGFVIDKFPISRPNLTFSTLTVSNMSPEDSSIYLCSVVNGETETQHFGPGTRLLVL.

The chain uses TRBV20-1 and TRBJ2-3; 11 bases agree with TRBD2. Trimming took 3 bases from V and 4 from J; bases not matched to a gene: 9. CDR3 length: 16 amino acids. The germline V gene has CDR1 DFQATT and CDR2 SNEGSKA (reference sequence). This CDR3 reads CSARARASGGPDTQYF. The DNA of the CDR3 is TGCAGTGCTAGGGCCCGAGCTAGCGGGGGGCCAGATACGCAGTATTTT.

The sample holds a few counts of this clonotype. CDR3 region: CASRSLSGRAYNEQFF. The CDR3 bases are TGTGCCAGCAGGTCCCTCAGCGGGAGGGCGTACAATGAGCAGTTCTTC. The chain is built from TRBV28 and TRBJ2-1; 10 bases match TRBD2. The CDR3 sequence is 16 residues long. With 6 bases clipped from V and 4 bases from J, the junction kept 9 bases outside the gene matches. CDR1 is MDHEN, CDR2 SYDVKM, per germline.

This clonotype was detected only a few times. CDR3 nucleotide sequence: TGTGCCAGCAGTGAGTCGTGGTCTTCAGGGGATACGCAGTATTTT. Protein product: CASSESWSSGDTQYF. The chain carries TRBV2 and TRBJ2-3; D perhaps matches TRBD1 (5 bases). This CDR3 region has 15 residues. V shed 3 bases and J shed 6 bases, with 16 bases lying between them. CDR1 is SNHLY and CDR2 is FYNNEI in the germline V gene.

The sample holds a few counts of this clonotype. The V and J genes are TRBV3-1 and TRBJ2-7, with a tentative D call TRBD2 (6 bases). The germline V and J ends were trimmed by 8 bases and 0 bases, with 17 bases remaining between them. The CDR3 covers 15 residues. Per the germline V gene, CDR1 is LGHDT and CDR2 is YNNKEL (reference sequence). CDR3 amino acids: CASSGAYRSSYEQYF. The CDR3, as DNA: TGTGCCAGCTCGGGAGCCTACCGGAGCTCCTACGAGCAGTACTTC.

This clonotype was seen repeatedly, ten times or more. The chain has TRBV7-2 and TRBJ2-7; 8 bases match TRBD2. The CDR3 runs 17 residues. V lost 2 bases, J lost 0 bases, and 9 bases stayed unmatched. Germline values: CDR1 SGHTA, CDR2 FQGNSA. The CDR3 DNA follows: TGTGCCAGCAGCTTATGGGCTAGCGGGCCGAGCTCCTACGAGCAGTACTTC. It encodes CASSLWASGPSSYEQYF.

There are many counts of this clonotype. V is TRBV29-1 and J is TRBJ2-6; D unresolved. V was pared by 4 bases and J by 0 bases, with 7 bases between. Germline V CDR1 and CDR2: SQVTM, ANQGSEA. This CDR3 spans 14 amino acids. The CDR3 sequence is CSVAVDSGANVLTF. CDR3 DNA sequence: TGCAGCGTTGCCGTGGACTCTGGGGCCAACGTCCTGACTTTC.

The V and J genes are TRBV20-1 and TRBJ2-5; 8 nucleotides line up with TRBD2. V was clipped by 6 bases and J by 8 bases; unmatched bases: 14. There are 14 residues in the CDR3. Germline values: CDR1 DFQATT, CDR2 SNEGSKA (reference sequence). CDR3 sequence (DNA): TGCAGTGCCAAGGTACCGGGACTAGAGGTCACCCAGTACTTC. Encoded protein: CSAKVPGLEVTQYF.

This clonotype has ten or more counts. The CDR3 DNA sequence: TGCGCCAGCAGCCTATCGGGACTAGCGGGAGCCTCCTACAATGAGCAGTTCTTC. This codes for CASSLSGLAGASYNEQFF. The chain couples TRBV5-1 to TRBJ2-1; the match to TRBD2 covers 14 bases. Germline V gives CDR1 SGHRS, CDR2 YFSETQ. The trim removed 4 bases at V and 0 bases at J, leaving 6 bases unmatched. The CDR3 extends over 18 amino acids.

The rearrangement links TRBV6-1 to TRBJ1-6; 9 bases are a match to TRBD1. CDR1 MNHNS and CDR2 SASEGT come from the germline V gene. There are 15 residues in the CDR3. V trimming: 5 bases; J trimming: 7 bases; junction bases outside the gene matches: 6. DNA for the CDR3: TGTGCCAGCAGTACGACCGGGACAGGGAATTCACCCCTCCACTTT. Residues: CASSTTGTGNSPLHF.

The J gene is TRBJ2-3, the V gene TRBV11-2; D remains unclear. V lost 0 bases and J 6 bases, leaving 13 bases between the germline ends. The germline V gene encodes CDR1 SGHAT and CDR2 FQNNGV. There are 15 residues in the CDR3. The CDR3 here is CASSLDRLASDTQYF. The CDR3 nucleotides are TGTGCCAGCAGCTTAGATCGTTTAGCATCGGATACGCAGTATTTT.

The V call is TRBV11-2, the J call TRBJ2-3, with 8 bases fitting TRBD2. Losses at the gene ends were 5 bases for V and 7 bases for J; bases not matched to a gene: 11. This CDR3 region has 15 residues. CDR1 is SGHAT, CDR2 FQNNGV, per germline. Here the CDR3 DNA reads TGTGCCAGCAGCCCCCTTAGCGGGGTCACTCATACGCAGTATTTT. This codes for CASSPLSGVTHTQYF.

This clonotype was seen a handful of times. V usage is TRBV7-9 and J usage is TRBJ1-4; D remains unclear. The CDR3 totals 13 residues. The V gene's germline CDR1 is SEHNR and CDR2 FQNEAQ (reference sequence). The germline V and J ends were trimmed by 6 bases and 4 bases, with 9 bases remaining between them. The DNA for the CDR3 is TGTGCCAGCAGATCGACTGTTAATGAAAAACTGTTTTTT. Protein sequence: CASRSTVNEKLFF. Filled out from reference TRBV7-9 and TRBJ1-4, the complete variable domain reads DTGVSQNPRHKITKRGQNVTFRCDPISEHNRLYWYRQTLGQGPEFLTYFQNEAQLEKSRLLSDRFSAERPKGSFSTLEIQRTEQGDSAMYLCASRSTVNEKLFFGSGTQLSVL.

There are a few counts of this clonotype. For the CDR3, the DNA is TGTGCCAGCAGTTTACTAGCGGGGGGAAACACCGGGGAGCTGTTTTTT. Translation gives CASSLLAGGNTGELFF. This chain joins TRBV27 and TRBJ2-2; 11 bases line up with TRBD2. Trimming removed 2 bases from V and 2 bases from J; junction bases left unmatched: 1. This CDR3 is built from 16 residues. Germline-derived CDR1 and CDR2 are MNHEY and SMNVEV (reference sequence).

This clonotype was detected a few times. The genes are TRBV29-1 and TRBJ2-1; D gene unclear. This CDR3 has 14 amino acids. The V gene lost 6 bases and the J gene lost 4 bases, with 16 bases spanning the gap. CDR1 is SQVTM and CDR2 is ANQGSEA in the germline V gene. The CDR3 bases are TGCAGCGTCTCGACTCCCCTTCTTTACAATGAGCAGTTCTTC. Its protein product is CSVSTPLLYNEQFF.

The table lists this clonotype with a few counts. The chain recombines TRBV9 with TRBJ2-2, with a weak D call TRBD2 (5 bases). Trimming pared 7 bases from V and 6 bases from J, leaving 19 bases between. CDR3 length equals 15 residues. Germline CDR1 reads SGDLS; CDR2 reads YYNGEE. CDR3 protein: CASHGRDRRPGELFF. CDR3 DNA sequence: TGTGCCAGCCACGGAAGGGATCGGAGGCCCGGGGAGCTGTTTTTT.

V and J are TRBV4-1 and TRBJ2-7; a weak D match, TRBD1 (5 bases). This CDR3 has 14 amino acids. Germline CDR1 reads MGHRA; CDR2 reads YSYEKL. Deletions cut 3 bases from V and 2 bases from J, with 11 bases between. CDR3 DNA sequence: TGCGCCAGCAGCCAGGCGGCAGGGACCTACGAGCAGTACTTC. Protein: CASSQAAGTYEQYF.

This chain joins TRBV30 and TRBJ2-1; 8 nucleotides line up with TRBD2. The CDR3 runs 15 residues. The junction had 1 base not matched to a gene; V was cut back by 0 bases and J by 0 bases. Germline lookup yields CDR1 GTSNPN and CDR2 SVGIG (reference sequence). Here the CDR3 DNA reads TGTGCCTGGAGTGTAACTAGCGGCTCCTACAATGAGCAGTTCTTC. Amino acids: CAWSVTSGSYNEQFF. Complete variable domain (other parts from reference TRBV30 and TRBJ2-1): SQTIHQWPATLVQPVGSPLSLECTVEGTSNPNLYWYRQAAGRGLQLLFYSVGIGQISSEVPQNLSASRPQDRQFILSSKKLLLSDSGFYLCAWSVTSGSYNEQFFGPGTRLTVL.

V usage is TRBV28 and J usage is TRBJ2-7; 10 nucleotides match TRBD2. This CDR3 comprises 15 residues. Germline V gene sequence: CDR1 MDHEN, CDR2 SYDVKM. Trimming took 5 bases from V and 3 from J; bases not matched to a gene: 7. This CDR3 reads CASSQRLAGYYEQYF. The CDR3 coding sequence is TGTGCCAGCAGTCAGAGACTAGCGGGTTACTACGAGCAGTACTTC.

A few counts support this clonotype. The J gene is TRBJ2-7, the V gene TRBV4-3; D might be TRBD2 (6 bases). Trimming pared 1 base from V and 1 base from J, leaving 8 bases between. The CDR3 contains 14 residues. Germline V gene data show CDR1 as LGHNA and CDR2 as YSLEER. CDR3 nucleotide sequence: TGCGCCAGCAGCCAAGGGGACTGGTCCTACGAGCAGTACTTC. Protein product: CASSQGDWSYEQYF.

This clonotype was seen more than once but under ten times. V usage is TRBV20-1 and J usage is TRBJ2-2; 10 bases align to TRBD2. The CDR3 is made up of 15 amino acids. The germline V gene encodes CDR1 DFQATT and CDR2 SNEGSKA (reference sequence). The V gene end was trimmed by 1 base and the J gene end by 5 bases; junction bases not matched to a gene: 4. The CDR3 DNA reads TGCAGTGCTAGAGTGGCTAGCGGGAGTACCGGGGAGCTGTTTTTT. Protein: CSARVASGSTGELFF.

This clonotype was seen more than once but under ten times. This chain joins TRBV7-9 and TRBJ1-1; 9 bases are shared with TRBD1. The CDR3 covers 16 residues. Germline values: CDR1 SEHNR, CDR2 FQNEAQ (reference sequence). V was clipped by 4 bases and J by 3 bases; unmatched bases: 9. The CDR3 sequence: CASSSPGTGPDTEAFF. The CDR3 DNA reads TGTGCCAGCAGCTCGCCCGGGACAGGGCCCGACACTGAAGCTTTCTTT.

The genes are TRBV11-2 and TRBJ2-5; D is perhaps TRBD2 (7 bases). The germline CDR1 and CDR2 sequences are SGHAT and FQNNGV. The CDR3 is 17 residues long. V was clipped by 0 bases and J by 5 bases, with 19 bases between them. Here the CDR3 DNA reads TGTGCCAGCAGCTTAGAACCGGCCGGGGGGCTGGGGGAGACCCAGTACTTC. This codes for CASSLEPAGGLGETQYF. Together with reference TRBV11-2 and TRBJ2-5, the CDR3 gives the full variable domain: EAGVAQSPRYKIIEKRQSVAFWCNPISGHATLYWYQQILGQGPKLLIQFQNNGVVDDSQLPKDRFSAERLKGVDSTLKIQPAKLEDSAVYLCASSLEPAGGLGETQYFGPGTRLLVL.